This entry is about one T cell receptor (beta chain). The protocol was immunoSEQ multiplex PCR, while the TCRdb copy is restricted to in-frame clones and leaves out a portion. Found here are 75,000 to 85,000 clones, about 94% of them singletons; the top ten hold roughly 0.4%. The sample belongs to a study of technical replicates of blood from a few donors. Between the trimmed V and J ends, which lost 3 bases and 7 bases, there was a span of 13 bases. Germline V gene sequence: CDR1 LNHDA, CDR2 SQIVND (reference sequence). This CDR3 contains 14 residues. The sequence was collected from a human donor in good health. Material: T cells isolated from PBMCs. V is TRBV19 and J is TRBJ2-1; D remains unclear. The CDR3 sequence is CASSIGSGFNEQFF. The CDR3 nucleotides read TGTGCCAGTAGTATTGGTTCCGGTTTTAATGAGCAGTTCTTC.